The rows below give T cell receptor beta chains drawn from one sample of a study of cytomegalovirus exposure and HLA in healthy donors. Data came from immunoSEQ multiplex PCR; TCRdb stores just in-frame clones and leaves some out. This table has about 190,000 clones, roughly 90% appearing once. The sequenced sample was PBMCs. These receptors originate from a boy aged 2 to 9 in good health and CMV-seronegative. Both conserved end residues are trimmed from each CDR3.

>TRBV28
ASTLHSEAF
>TRBV6-6
ASIPGGRGTGELF
>TRBV28
ASSLLSSGGVTDTQY
>TRBV7-8
ASSPQRGNTEAF
>TRBV7-3
ASSLSPGDYEQY
>TRBV5-1
ASSVIPPDTSFYEQY
>TRBV7-9
ASSILGAEYSYEQY
>TRBV27
ASSFSRTGASSSYEQY
>TRBV7-9
ASSRKTGAGGETQY
>TRBV10-3
AISVGVNEKLF
>TRBV27
ASSFDPRAWQY
>TRBV19
ASRTGTGRWSEQF
>TRBV27
ASSLSRGGAQY
>TRBV28
ASSPDRYNSPLH
>TRBV7-3
ASKERDTNTEAF
>TRBV19
ASRETDNYGYT
>TRBV30
AWGAPPGNGYT
>TRBV6-5
ASSYSGDLNTEAF
>TRBV6-6
ASSYRAGGTTDTQY
>TRBV11-2
ASLSRQGAFDEQY
>TRBV6-5
ASSYLPGYGYT
>TRBV6-6
ASSYQGALNTEAF
>TRBV7-2
ASSQRTGDQPQH
>TRBV4-1
ASSQALLETQY
>TRBV9
ASSVGTRNEQF